The clone carrying this T cell receptor beta chain is medium-sized. Its antigen is unidentified. Clones were read by immunoSEQ multiplex PCR, and TCRdb kept only the in-frame ones, dropping some. Among 25,000 to 35,000 clones listed, 60% to 85% were seen once. In every patient, relapse followed autologous stem cell transplantation, while exposure to brentuximab vedotin differed. The sample comes from a study of PD-1 blockade in classical Hodgkin lymphoma. The V gene's germline CDR1 is LNHNV and CDR2 YYDKDF (reference sequence). V was shortened by 2 bases and J by 6 bases, with 7 bases between the two germline ends. CDR3 length equals 12 residues. Findings and caveats of the study: Newly diagnosed patients were reported to start with lower TCR diversity than healthy donors. TCR diversity rose significantly by C4D1 in CD4+ but not CD8+ cells.

The clonotype originates from a human donor with classical Hodgkin lymphoma. The V and J genes are TRBV15 and TRBJ1-2; D remains unclear. The source was peripheral blood mononuclear cells (PBMCs), collected before the second cycle of nivolumab. CDR3 coding DNA: TGTGCCACCAGCAGATGGGCTGATGGCTACACCTTC. It translates to CATSRWADGYTF.